Only a few counts were recorded for the clone carrying this T cell receptor beta chain. The antigen is unknown. Only healthy Caucasians were enrolled as donors. This entry comes from a study of identical twins. Study conclusions and caveats: There was more out-of-frame TCR alpha sharing in monozygotic twins than models estimated.

cDNA molecules carried unique molecular identifiers, and template switching added a universal primer site. MiXCR, run by TCRdb on the 5' RACE reads, gives a single entry per CDR3 protein. The repertoire includes 1.5 million to 2 million distinct CDR3 sequences, 32% of them detected once, and about 0.3% sits in the top ten. CDR1 and CDR2 from the germline V gene are DFQATT and SNEGSKA (reference sequence). CDR3 size: 13 residues. The rearrangement joins TRBV20-1 to TRBJ2-7, with a weak D call TRBD1 (6 bases). The DNA end is a closer match to TRBJ2-5, so the J assignment may be wrong. What was sequenced was cord blood. This clonotype was obtained from a newborn girl in good health. In nucleotides, the CDR3 is TGCAGTGCTAGAGAAACAGGGCGGGAGACCCAGTACTTC. Protein product: CSARETGRETQYF.